This paragraph reports one TCR beta chain. This clone was counted once. Its antigen is unknown. Base qualities were left out, and no much larger clone turns up one base away. The V end gives up 3 bases and the J end 3 bases, leaving 14 bases in the junction not matched to a gene. The CDR3 spans 18 residues, from the cysteine through the phenylalanine. CDR3 DNA only is kept here, 54 bases in frame from base 1. The CDR1 and CDR2 encoded by the germline V gene (reference sequence) are SEHNR and FQNEAQ. This specimen comes from a study of OX40 agonist ivuxolimab in advanced cancers. Background for the entire study: The costimulatory receptor OX40 (CD134) was targeted by ivuxolimab, a fully human IgG2 agonistic monoclonal antibody. In the dose-escalation cohort, roughly 80% of patients were male, and the mean age was approximately 64 years, with a range of about 23 to 85. The paper reports the monotherapy dose-escalation portion (N = 52 patients) of the phase I ivuxolimab trial. Peripheral TCRbeta sequencing aimed to test whether ivuxolimab altered TCR sequence diversity and caused clonal T-cell expansion. Intravenous ivuxolimab was administered to patients every 2 weeks at six dose levels: 0.01, 0.1, 0.3, 1.5, 3 and 10 mg/kg. Among the approximately 54 dose-escalation patients, about 20 had hepatocellular carcinoma, 15 or so melanoma, 9 renal cell carcinoma and 9 head and neck cancer. Patients were allowed to have had prior anti-PD-1, anti-PD-L1 or anti-CTLA-4 therapy, and around 37% of the dose-escalation patients had previously received checkpoint inhibitors. Partial responses occurred in three dose-escalation patients: two with cutaneous melanoma and one with hepatocellular carcinoma.

Beyond this particular receptor, the publication reports: On average, CD8+ T cells showed more expanded clones than CD4+ T cells after ivuxolimab. The antigen specificity of the peripheral T cells that underwent clonal expansion was not determined. At doses from 0.1 to 3.0 mg/kg, clonal expansion was seen in both CD4+ and CD8+ blood T cells between baseline and week 6. Partial responders in the 0.1-3.0 mg/kg groups had among the lowest normalized peripheral clonal expansion, especially among CD8+ T cells. Low levels of normalized T-cell clonal expansion were also seen in some patients who did not respond.

Patients with a history of autoimmune disease or receiving systemic immunosuppression were excluded from the trial. Peripheral blood for TCR sequencing was collected from all dose cohorts at baseline, on cycle 4 day 1, and on cycle 7 day 1. The samples were taken from a phase I, first-in-human, multicenter, open-label dose-escalation trial of ivuxolimab. Adults with locally advanced or metastatic melanoma, renal cell carcinoma, hepatocellular carcinoma or head and neck squamous cell carcinoma were enrolled in the trial. CD4+ and CD8+ T cells were sorted separately from peripheral blood before TCR sequencing. Genomic DNA was extracted from sorted cells for sequencing of the TCRbeta CDR3 region. TCRbeta CDR3 regions were sequenced using the immunoSEQ Assay. TCRdb carries this immuneACCESS record with in-frame sequences only. Its versions omit some clonotypes, under half of them owing to an unresolved V gene in the studies checked, with the rest unexplained. Present in this sample are roughly 57,000 clones, 87% of which were seen just once. The ten largest account for roughly 17% of the sample.

The V gene is TRBV7-9 and the J gene is TRBJ2-7; a stretch of 10 junction bases matches TRBD1. The sample in question was CD4+ or CD8+ T cells sorted from blood, obtained in a trial of the OX40 agonist ivuxolimab. The clonotype comes from an adult with an advanced solid tumor such as melanoma, head and neck, liver or kidney cancer. CDR3 protein: CASSLTFGTGDLGYEQYF. The nucleotides read TGTGCCAGCAGCTTGACATTCGGGACAGGGGATTTAGGCTACGAGCAGTACTTC.